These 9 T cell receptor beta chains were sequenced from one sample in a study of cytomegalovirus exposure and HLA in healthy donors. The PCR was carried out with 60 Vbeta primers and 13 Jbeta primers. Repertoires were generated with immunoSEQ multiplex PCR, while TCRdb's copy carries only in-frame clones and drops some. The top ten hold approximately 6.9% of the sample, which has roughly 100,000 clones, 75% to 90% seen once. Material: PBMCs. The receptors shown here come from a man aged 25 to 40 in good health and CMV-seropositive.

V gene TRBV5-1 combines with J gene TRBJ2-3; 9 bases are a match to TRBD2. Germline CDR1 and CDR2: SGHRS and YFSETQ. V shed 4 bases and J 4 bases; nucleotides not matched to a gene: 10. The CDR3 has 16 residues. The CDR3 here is CASSPLGRGGSDTQYF. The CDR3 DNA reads TGCGCCAGCAGCCCACTAGGGCGGGGGGGCTCAGATACGCAGTATTTT.

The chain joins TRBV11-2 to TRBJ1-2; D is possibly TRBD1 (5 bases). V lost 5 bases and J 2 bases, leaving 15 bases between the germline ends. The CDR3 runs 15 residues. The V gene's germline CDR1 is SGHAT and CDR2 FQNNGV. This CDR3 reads CASSPRRGLNYGYTF. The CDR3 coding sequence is TGTGCCAGCAGCCCGAGAAGGGGTCTCAACTATGGCTACACCTTC.

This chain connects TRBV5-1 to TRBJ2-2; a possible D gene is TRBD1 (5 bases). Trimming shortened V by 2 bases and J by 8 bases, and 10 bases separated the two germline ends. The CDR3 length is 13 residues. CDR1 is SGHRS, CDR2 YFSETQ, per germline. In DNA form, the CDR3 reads TGCGCCAGCAGCTTCACAGGCGCGGGGGAGCTGTTTTTT. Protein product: CASSFTGAGELFF.

As DNA, the CDR3 is TGTGCCAGCAGCTCTAGCGGGGGGGCAGGAGAGACCCAGTACTTC. Protein: CASSSSGGAGETQYF. V is TRBV5-6 and J is TRBJ2-5; TRBD2 agrees at 12 bases. Germline CDR1 reads SGHDT; CDR2 reads YYEEEE. Unmatched junction bases numbered 4, after V lost 3 bases and J lost 4 bases. The CDR3 length is 15 residues.

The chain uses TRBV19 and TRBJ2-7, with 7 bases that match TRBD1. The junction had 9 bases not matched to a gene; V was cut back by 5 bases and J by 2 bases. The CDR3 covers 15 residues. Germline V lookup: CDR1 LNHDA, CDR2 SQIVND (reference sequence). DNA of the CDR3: TGTGCCAGTAGTCTGACAGGGTCCTTCCCCTACGAGCAGTACTTC. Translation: CASSLTGSFPYEQYF.

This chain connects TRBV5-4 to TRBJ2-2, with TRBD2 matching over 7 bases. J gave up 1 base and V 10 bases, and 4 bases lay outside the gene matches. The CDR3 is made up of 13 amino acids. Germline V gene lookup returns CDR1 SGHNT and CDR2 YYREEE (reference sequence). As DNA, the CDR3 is TGTGCCTCAGGGAGGGAGAACACCGGGGAGCTGTTTTTT. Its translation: CASGRENTGELFF. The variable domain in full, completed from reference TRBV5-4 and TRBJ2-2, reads ETGVTQSPTHLIKTRGQQVTLRCSSQSGHNTVSWYQQALGQGPQFIFQYYREEENGRGNFPPRFSGLQFPNYSSELNVNALELDDSALYLCASGRENTGELFFGEGSRLTVL.

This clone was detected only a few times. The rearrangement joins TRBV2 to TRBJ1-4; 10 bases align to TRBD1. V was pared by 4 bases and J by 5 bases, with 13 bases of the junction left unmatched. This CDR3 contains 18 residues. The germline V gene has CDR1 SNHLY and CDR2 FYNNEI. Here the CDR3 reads CASSGRDRGPERNEKLFF. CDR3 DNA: TGTGCCAGCAGTGGCCGGGACAGGGGCCCCGAACGGAATGAAAAACTGTTTTTT.

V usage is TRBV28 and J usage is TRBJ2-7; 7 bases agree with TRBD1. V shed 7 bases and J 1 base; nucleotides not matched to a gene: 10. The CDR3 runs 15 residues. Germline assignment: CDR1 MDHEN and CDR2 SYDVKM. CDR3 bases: TGTGCCAGCATCCCACAGGACAGGCCTTCCTACGAGCAGTACTTC. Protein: CASIPQDRPSYEQYF. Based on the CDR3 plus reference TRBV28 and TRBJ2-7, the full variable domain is DVKVTQSSRYLVKRTGEKVFLECVQDMDHENMFWYRQDPGLGLRLIYFSYDVKMKEKGDIPEGYSVSREKKERFSLILESASTNQTSMYLCASIPQDRPSYEQYFGPGTRLTVT.

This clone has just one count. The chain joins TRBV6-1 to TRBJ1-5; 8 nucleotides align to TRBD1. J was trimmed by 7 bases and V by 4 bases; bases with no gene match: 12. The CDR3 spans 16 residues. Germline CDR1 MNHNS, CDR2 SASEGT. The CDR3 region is CASSVNPGQVRQPQHF. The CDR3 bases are TGTGCCAGCAGTGTGAATCCGGGACAGGTCCGGCAGCCCCAGCATTTT.